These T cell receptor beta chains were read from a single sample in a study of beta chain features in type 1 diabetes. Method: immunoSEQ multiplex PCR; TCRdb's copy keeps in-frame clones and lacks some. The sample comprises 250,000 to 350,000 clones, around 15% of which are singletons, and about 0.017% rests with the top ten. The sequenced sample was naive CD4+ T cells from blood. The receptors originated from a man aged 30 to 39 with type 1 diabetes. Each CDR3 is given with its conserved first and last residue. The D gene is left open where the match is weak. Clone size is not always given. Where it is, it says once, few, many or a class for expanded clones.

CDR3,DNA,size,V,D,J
CASSSLSVNTEAFF,TGCGCCAGCAGCTCCTTGAGTGTTAACACTGAAGCTTTCTTT,few,TRBV5-1,.,TRBJ1-1
CASSLMGWQEAYEQYF,TGTGCCAGCAGCTTGATGGGTTGGCAGGAGGCCTACGAGCAGTACTTC,few,TRBV5-6,.,TRBJ2-7
CASSPPRFGDSYNEQFF,TGTGCCAGCTCACCACCGCGATTCGGAGATTCCTACAATGAGCAGTTCTTC,.,TRBV18,.,TRBJ2-1
CASSEAREPQHF,TGTGCCAGCAGTGAAGCGCGGGAGCCCCAGCATTTT,.,TRBV2,.,TRBJ1-5
CASSPVGDQDTQYF,TGTGCCAGCTCACCAGTAGGGGATCAGGATACGCAGTATTTT,.,TRBV18,.,TRBJ2-3
CASSYNGENTEAFF,TGTGCCAGCAGTTACAACGGGGAGAACACTGAAGCTTTCTTT,few,TRBV6-5,.,TRBJ1-1
CSVVLGRGLSYEQYF,TGCAGCGTTGTTTTGGGCAGGGGGCTATCCTACGAGCAGTACTTC,few,TRBV29-1,TRBD1,TRBJ2-7
CASSIVQGGRQLETQYF,TGTGCCAGTAGTATAGTCCAGGGAGGACGGCAGTTGGAGACCCAGTACTTC,few,TRBV19,.,TRBJ2-5
CVAGASNQPQHF,TGTGTCGCGGGGGCCAGCAATCAGCCCCAGCATTTT,.,TRBV28,.,TRBJ1-5
CSVETGGEAFF,TGCAGCGTGGAGACAGGGGGTGAAGCTTTCTTT,few,TRBV29-1,TRBD1,TRBJ1-1
CASSLTDQETQYF,TGTGCCAGCAGCTTGACAGATCAAGAGACCCAGTACTTC,.,TRBV5-4,.,TRBJ2-5
CAWMTGFLFGANVLTF,TGTGCCTGGATGACAGGATTTTTATTTGGGGCCAACGTCCTGACTTTC,.,TRBV30,.,TRBJ2-6
CASTALGGSLYEQYF,TGTGCCAGCACTGCCCTAGGGGGTTCCCTCTACGAGCAGTACTTC,few,TRBV28,.,TRBJ2-7
CASSQELSGATIPVQYF,TGCGCCAGCAGCCAAGAATTGTCGGGAGCCACAATACCCGTGCAGTACTTC,.,TRBV4-3,.,TRBJ2-7
CASSQSTDTQYF,TGCGCCAGCAGCCAGTCCACAGATACGCAGTATTTT,few,TRBV5-1,.,TRBJ2-3
CASRPIRGGYGYTF,TGTGCCAGCAGACCCATCAGAGGAGGATATGGCTACACCTTC,.,TRBV11-2,.,TRBJ1-2
CASSLIDGAHEQFF,TGTGCCAGCAGCTTAATAGATGGAGCTCATGAGCAGTTCTTC,.,TRBV7-2,.,TRBJ2-1
CASSEFRTSGRTDTQYF,TGCGCCAGCAGTGAGTTTAGGACTAGCGGGCGCACAGATACGCAGTATTTT,few,TRBV10-2,TRBD2,TRBJ2-3
CASSQAESGYNEQFF,TGTGCCAGCAGCCAAGCCGAATCAGGTTACAATGAGCAGTTCTTC,few,TRBV4-2,.,TRBJ2-1
CASSLDRDTQYF,TGCGCCAGCAGCTTAGACAGAGATACGCAGTATTTT,.,TRBV5-1,.,TRBJ2-3
CSARSGDSYNEQFF,TGCAGCGCGCGATCGGGGGACTCCTACAATGAGCAGTTCTTC,few,TRBV29-1,.,TRBJ2-1
CSAKLYEQYF,TGCAGTGCTAAGCTCTACGAGCAGTACTTC,.,TRBV20-1,.,TRBJ2-7
CAWRRLNTEAFF,TGTGCCTGGAGGCGGCTGAACACTGAAGCTTTCTTT,few,TRBV30,.,TRBJ1-1
CASSLAGYTGELFF,TGTGCCAGCAGCTTGGCGGGGTACACCGGGGAGCTGTTTTTT,.,TRBV5-4,.,TRBJ2-2
CASSLGRGAGETQYF,TGCGCCAGCAGCCTTGGAAGGGGCGCTGGGGAGACCCAGTACTTC,.,TRBV5-1,.,TRBJ2-5
CASSDLAQSYNEQFF,TGTGCCAGCAGCGATCTAGCGCAATCCTACAATGAGCAGTTCTTC,.,TRBV7-3,.,TRBJ2-1
CASSLPPPGGQETQYF,TGTGCCAGCAGTTTACCCCCACCGGGAGGGCAAGAGACCCAGTACTTC,.,TRBV28,TRBD2,TRBJ2-5
CASSLQGDYNEQFF,TGTGCCAGCAGTTTACAGGGGGACTACAATGAGCAGTTCTTC,.,TRBV28,TRBD1,TRBJ2-1
CASSLRVTLETQYF,TGCGCCAGCAGCTTACGCGTCACCTTGGAGACCCAGTACTTC,few,TRBV5-1,.,TRBJ2-5
CASSSSRGEQFF,TGTGCCAGCAGCTCCTCCCGGGGGGAGCAGTTCTTC,.,TRBV7-2,.,TRBJ2-1
CASSDGTGVSYEQYF,TGCGCCAGCAGCGACGGGACAGGGGTTTCCTACGAGCAGTACTTC,few,TRBV5-1,TRBD1,TRBJ2-7